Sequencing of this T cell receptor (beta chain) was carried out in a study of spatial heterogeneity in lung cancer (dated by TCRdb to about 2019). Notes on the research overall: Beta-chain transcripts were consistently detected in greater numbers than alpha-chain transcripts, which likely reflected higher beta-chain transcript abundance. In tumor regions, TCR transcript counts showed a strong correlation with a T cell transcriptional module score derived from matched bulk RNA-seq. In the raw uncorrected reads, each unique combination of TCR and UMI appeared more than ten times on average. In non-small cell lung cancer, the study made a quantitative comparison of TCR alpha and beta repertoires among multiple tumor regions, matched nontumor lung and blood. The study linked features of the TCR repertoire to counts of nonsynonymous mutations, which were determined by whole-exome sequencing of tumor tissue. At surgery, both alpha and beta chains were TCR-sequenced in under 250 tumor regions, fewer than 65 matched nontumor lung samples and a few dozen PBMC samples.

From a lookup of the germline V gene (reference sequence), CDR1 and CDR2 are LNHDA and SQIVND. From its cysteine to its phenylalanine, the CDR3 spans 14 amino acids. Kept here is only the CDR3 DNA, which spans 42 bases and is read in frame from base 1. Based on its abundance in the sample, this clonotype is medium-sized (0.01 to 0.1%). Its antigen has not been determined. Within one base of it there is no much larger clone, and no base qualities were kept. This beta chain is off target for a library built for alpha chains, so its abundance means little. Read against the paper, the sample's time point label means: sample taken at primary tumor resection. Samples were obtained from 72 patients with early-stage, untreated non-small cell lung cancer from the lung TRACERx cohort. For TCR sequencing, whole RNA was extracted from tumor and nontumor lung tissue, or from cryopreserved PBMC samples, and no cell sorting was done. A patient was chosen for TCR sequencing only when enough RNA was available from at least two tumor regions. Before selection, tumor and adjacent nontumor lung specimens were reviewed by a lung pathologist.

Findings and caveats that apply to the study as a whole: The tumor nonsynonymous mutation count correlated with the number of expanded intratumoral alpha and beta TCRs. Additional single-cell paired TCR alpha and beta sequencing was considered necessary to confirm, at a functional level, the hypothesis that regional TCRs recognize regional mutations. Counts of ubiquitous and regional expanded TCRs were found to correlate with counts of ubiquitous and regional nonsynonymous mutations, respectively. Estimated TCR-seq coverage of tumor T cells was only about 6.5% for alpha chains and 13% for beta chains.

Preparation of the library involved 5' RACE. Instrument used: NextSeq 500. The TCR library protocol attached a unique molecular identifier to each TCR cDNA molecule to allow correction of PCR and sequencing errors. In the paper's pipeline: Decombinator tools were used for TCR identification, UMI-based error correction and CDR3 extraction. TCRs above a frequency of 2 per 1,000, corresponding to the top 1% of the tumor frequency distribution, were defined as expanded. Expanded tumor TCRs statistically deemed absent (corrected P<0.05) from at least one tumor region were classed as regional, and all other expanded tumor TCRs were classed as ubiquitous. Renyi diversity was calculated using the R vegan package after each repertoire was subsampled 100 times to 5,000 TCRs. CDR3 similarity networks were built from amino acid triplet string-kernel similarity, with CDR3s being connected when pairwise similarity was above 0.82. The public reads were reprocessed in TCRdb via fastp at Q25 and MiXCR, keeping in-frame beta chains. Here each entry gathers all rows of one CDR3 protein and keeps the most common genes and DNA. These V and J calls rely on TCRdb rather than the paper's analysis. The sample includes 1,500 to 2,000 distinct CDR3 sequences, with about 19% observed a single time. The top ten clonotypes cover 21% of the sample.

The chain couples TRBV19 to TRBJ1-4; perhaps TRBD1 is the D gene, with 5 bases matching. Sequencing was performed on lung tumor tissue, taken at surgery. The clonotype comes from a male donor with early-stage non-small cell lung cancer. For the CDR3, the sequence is CASREFIGVEKLFF. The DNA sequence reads TGTGCTTCACGGGAGTTTATAGGGGTCGAAAAACTGTTTTTT. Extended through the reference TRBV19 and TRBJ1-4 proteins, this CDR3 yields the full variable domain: DGGITQSPKYLFRKEGQNVTLSCEQNLNHDAMYWYRQDPGQGLRLIYYSQIVNDFQKGDIAEGYSVSREKKESFPLTVTSAQKNPTAFYLCASREFIGVEKLFFGSGTQLSVL.